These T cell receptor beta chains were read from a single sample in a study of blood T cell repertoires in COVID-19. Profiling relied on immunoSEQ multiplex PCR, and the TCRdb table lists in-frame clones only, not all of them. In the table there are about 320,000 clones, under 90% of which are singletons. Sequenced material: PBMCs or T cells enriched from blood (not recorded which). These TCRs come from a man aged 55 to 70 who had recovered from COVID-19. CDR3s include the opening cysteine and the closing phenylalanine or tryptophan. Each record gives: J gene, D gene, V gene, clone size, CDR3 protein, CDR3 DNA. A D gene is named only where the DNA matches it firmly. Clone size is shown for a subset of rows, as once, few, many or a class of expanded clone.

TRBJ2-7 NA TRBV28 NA CASSPPPVPQGEQYF TGTGCCAGCAGTCCCCCCCCCGTTCCGCAGGGGGAGCAGTACTTC
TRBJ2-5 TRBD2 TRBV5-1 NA CASSLAPAGGQETQYF TGCGCCAGCAGCTTGGCCCCAGCGGGAGGTCAAGAGACCCAGTACTTC
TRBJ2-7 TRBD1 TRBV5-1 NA CASSLGTVDEQYF TGCGCCAGCAGCTTAGGGACAGTGGACGAGCAGTACTTC
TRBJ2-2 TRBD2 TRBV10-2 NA CASSEQRGGTRSGELFF TGCGCCAGCAGTGAGCAAAGGGGAGGGACTAGGAGTGGGGAGCTGTTTTTT
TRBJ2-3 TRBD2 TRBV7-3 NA CASSLTPTSGSSDTQYF TGTGCCAGCAGCTTAACCCCCACTAGCGGGAGTTCAGATACGCAGTATTTT
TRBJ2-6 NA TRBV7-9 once CASSLAQNSGTNVLTF TGTGCCAGCAGCTTAGCGCAAAATTCCGGGACCAACGTCCTGACTTTC
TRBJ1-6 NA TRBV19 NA CASSTDSGGGSPLHF TGTGCCAGTAGTACGGACAGTGGCGGTGGTTCACCCCTCCACTTT
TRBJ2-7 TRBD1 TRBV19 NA CASSSGQGDEQYF TGTGCCAGTAGTTCGGGACAGGGCGACGAGCAGTACTTC
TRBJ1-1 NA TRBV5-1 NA CASSLESRNTEAFF TGCGCCAGCAGCTTGGAGAGTAGGAACACTGAAGCTTTCTTT
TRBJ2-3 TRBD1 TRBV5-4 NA CASSLGQGGDTQYF TGTGCCAGCAGCTTGGGACAGGGGGGAGATACGCAGTATTTT
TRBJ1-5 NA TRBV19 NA CASTIMRNSNQPQHF TGTGCCAGTACTATCATGAGGAATAGCAATCAGCCCCAGCATTTT
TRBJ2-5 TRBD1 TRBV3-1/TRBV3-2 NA CASSPQGAQRETQYF TGTGCCAGCAGTCCACAGGGGGCGCAGAGGGAGACCCAGTACTTC
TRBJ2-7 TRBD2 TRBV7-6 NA CASSHQTVPGGEQYF TGTGCCAGCAGCCACCAGACCGTCCCGGGAGGCGAGCAGTACTTC
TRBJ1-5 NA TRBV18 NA CASSPLPVDQPQHF TGTGCCAGCTCACCACTTCCAGTTGATCAGCCCCAGCATTTT
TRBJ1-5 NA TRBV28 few CASSLFYNQPQHF TGTGCCAGCAGTTTATTTTATAATCAGCCCCAGCATTTT
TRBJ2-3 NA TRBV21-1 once CASSNFRGSSGRADNRPRDTQYF TGTGCCAGCAGCAATTTCAGGGGCTCTAGCGGGAGGGCCGATAACCGCCCCAGGGATACGCAGTATTTT
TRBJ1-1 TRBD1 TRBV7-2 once CASSPRDRDTEAFF TGTGCCAGCAGCCCCCGGGACAGGGACACTGAAGCTTTCTTT
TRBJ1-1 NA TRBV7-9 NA CASSFSVNTEAFF TGTGCCAGCAGCTTCTCGGTGAACACTGAAGCTTTCTTT
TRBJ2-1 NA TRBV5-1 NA CASSIGRESSYNEQFF TGCGCCAGCAGCATCGGACGGGAGAGCTCCTACAATGAGCAGTTCTTC
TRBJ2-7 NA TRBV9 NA CASSILALSYEQYF TGTGCCAGCAGCATACTAGCACTTTCCTACGAGCAGTACTTC
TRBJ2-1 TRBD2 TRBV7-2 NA CASSLDSGRASEQFF TGTGCCAGCAGCTTAGATAGCGGGAGGGCCTCTGAGCAGTTCTTC
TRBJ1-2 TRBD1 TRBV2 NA CASFGDRVLSGYTF TGTGCCAGCTTTGGGGACAGGGTGCTAAGTGGCTACACCTTC
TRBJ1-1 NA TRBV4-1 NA CASSQLQGSNTEAFF TGCGCCAGCAGCCAACTACAGGGCTCGAACACTGAAGCTTTCTTT
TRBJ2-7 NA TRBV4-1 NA CASSRDPDNSYEQYF TGCGCCAGCAGCCGCGATCCCGACAATTCCTACGAGCAGTACTTC
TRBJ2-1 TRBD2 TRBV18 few CASSPASGLAVYNEQFF TGTGCCAGCTCACCGGCTTCGGGACTAGCGGTATACAATGAGCAGTTCTTC
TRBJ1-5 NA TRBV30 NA CAWSGSGSNQPQHF TGTGCCTGGAGTGGGTCGGGAAGCAATCAGCCCCAGCATTTT
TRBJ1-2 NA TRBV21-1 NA CASSKALRGPYGYTF TGTGCCAGCAGCAAAGCGCTCAGGGGGCCCTATGGCTACACCTTC
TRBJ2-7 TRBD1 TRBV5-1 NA CASSLAGQGAGEQYF TGCGCCAGCAGCTTGGCAGGACAGGGGGCTGGCGAGCAGTACTTC
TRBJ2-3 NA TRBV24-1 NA CATSVRTLFTDTQYF TGTGCCACCAGTGTACGGACACTATTCACAGATACGCAGTATTTT
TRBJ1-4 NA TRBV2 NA CASSEFPATNEKLFF TGTGCCAGCAGTGAATTTCCCGCAACTAATGAAAAACTGTTTTTT
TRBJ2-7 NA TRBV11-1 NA CASSLGKGVPNEQYF TGTGCCAGCAGCTTAGGTAAGGGGGTTCCGAACGAGCAGTACTTC
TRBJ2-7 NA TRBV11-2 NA CASSPGTLLSSGEQYF TGTGCCAGCAGCCCCGGGACACTTCTTTCCTCGGGGGAGCAGTACTTC
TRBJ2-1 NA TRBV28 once CASGYTRTFYNEQFF TGTGCCAGCGGCTACACTAGGACTTTTTACAATGAGCAGTTCTTC
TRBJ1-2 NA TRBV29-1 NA CSVEEGSVINYGYTF TGCAGCGTTGAAGAAGGTAGCGTAATTAACTATGGCTACACCTTC
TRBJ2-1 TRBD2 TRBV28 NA CASSKAGGPDNEQFF TGTGCCAGCAGTAAAGCGGGAGGGCCGGATAATGAGCAGTTCTTC
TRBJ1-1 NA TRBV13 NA CASSLDQENTEAFF TGTGCCAGCAGCTTAGATCAGGAGAACACTGAAGCTTTCTTT
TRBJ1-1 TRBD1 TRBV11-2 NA CASSLSPRGDTEAFF TGTGCCAGCAGCTTAAGTCCCAGGGGGGATACTGAAGCTTTCTTT
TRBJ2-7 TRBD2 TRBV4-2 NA CASSQASGRSYEQYF TGTGCCAGCAGCCAAGCTAGCGGGCGTTCCTACGAGCAGTACTTC
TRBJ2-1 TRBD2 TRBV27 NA CASIELAGSSSYNEQFF TGTGCCAGCATTGAACTAGCGGGATCTAGCTCCTACAATGAGCAGTTCTTC
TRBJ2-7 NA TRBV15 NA CATSRDLAGEGEQYF TGTGCCACCAGCAGAGATCTGGCGGGTGAGGGCGAGCAGTACTTC
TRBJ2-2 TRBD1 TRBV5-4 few CASSSRTGRNTGELFF TGTGCCAGCAGCTCCAGGACAGGGAGAAACACCGGGGAGCTGTTTTTT
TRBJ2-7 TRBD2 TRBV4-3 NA CASSQDPGLAGSYEQYF TGCGCCAGCAGCCAAGATCCGGGACTAGCAGGGTCGTACGAGCAGTACTTC
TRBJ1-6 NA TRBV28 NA CASSPPGRGNSPLHF TGTGCCAGCAGTCCCCCGGGGAGAGGCAATTCACCCCTCCACTTT
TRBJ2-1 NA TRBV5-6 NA CASSNPNYNEQFF TGTGCCAGCAGCAATCCTAACTACAATGAGCAGTTCTTC
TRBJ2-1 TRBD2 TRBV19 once CASRLLAGGGEQFF TGTGCCAGTAGGTTACTAGCGGGAGGGGGAGAGCAGTTCTTC
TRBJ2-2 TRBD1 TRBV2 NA CASSDSDRGPAGVSGELFF TGTGCCAGCAGTGATTCGGACAGGGGGCCAGCGGGAGTATCCGGGGAGCTGTTTTTT
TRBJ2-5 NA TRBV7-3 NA CASSLTLNPEETQYF TGTGCCAGCAGCTTAACGTTAAATCCGGAAGAGACCCAGTACTTC
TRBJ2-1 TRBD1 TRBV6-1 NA CASSDGQGPYNEQFF TGTGCCAGCAGTGATGGACAGGGCCCATACAATGAGCAGTTCTTC
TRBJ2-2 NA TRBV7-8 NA CASRRYVTGELFF TGTGCCAGCAGGCGATATGTAACCGGGGAGCTGTTTTTT
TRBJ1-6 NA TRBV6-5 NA CASSYYGSSQGSLHF TGTGCCAGCAGTTACTACGGGTCTTCTCAGGGTTCCCTCCACTTT
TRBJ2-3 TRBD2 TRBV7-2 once CASSLGPSGSTDTQYF TGTGCCAGCAGCTTAGGTCCTAGCGGGAGCACAGATACGCAGTATTTT
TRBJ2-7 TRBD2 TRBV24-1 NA CATSDLTSGGFYEQYF TGTGCCACCAGTGACCTGACTAGCGGGGGATTCTACGAGCAGTACTTC
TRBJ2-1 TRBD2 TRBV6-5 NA CASSLGLAGGYEQFF TGTGCCAGCAGTCTAGGACTAGCGGGAGGTTATGAGCAGTTCTTC
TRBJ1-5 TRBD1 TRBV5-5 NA CASSLTGETFNQPQHF TGTGCCAGCAGCTTGACAGGGGAGACTTTCAATCAGCCCCAGCATTTT
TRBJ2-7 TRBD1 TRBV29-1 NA CSVLKQGAKNEQYF TGCAGCGTTCTGAAACAGGGGGCAAAAAACGAGCAGTACTTC
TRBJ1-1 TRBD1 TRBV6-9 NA CASSFTRTGDESNTEAFF TGTGCCAGCAGTTTCACTCGGACAGGGGACGAATCAAACACTGAAGCTTTCTTT
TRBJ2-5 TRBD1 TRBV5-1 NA CASTMTGEETQYF TGCGCCAGCACCATGACAGGGGAAGAGACCCAGTACTTC
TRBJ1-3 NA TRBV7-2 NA CASNLGQAGNTIYF TGTGCCAGCAACCTCGGACAAGCTGGAAACACCATATATTTT
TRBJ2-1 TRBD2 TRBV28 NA CASSLESSGKYNEQFF TGTGCCAGCAGTTTGGAGTCTAGCGGGAAGTACAATGAGCAGTTCTTC
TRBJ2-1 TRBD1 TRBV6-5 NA CASSLSTGQGNNEQFF TGTGCCAGCAGTTTATCAACGGGACAGGGGAACAATGAGCAGTTCTTC